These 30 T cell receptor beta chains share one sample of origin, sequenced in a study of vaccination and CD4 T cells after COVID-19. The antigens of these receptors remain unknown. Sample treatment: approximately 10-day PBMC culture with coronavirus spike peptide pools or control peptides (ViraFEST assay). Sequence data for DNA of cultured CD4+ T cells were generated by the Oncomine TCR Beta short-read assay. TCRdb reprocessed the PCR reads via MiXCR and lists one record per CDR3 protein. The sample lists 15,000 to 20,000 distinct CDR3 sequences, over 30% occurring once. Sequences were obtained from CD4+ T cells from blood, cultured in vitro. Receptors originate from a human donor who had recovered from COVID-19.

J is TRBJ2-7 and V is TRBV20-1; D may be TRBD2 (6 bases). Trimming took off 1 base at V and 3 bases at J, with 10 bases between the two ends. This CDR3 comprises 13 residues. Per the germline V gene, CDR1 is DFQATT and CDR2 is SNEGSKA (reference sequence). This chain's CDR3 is CSARVVADYEQYF. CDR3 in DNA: TGCAGTGCTAGAGTAGTAGCGGACTACGAGCAGTACTTC.

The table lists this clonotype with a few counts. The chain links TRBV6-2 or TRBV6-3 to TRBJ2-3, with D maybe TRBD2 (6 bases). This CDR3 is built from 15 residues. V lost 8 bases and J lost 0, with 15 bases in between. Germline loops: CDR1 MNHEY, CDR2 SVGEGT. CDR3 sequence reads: CASSTVRGSTDTQYF. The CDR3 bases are TGTGCCAGCTCTACCGTGCGGGGAAGCACAGATACGCAGTATTTT.

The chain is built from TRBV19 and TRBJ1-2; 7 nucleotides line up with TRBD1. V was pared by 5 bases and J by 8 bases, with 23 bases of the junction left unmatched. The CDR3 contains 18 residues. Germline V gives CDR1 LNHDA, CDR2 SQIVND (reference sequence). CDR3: CASSAITGAEAPRRGYTF. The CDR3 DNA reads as TGTGCCAGTAGTGCGATAACAGGGGCCGAGGCCCCGCGAAGGGGCTACACCTTC.

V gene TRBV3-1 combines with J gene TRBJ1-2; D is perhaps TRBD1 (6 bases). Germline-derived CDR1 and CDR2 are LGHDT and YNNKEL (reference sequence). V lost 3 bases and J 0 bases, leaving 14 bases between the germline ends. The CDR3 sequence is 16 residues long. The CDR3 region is CASSHNWGQANYGYTF. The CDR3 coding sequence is TGTGCCAGCAGCCATAACTGGGGGCAGGCTAACTATGGCTACACCTTC.

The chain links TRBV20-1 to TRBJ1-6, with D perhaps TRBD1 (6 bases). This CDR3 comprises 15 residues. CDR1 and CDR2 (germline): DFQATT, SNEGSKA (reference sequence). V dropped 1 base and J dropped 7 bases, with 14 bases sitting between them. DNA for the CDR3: TGCAGTGCTAGAGGGGACAATATGGAAAATTCACCCCTCCACTTT. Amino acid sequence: CSARGDNMENSPLHF.

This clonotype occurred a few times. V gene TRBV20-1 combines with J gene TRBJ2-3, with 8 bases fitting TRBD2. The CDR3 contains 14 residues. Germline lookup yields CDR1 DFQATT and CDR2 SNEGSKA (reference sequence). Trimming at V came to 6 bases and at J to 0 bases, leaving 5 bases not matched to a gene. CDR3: CSAELAVSTDTQYF. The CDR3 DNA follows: TGCAGTGCCGAACTAGCGGTCAGCACAGATACGCAGTATTTT.

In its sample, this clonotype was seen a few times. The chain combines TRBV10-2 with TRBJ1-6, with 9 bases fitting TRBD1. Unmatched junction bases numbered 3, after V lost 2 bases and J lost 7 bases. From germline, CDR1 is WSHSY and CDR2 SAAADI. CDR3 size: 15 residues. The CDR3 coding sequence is TGCGCCAGCAGTGAGACAGGGGGCGCGAATTCACCCCTCCACTTT. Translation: CASSETGGANSPLHF.

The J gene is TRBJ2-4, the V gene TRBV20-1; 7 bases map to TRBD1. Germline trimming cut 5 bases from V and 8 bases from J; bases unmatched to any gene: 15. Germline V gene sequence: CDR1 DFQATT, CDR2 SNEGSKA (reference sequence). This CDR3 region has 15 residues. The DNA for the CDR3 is TGCAGTGCTGGAACCCTACAGGGGCTCGGTGACATTCAGTACTTC. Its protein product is CSAGTLQGLGDIQYF.

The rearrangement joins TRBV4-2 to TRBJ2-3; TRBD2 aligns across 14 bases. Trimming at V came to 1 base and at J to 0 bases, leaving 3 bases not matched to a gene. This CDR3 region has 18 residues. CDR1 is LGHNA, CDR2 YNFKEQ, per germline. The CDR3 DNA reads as TGTGCCAGCAGCCAAGGACTAGCGGGAGGGCCTAGCACAGATACGCAGTATTTT. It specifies CASSQGLAGGPSTDTQYF.

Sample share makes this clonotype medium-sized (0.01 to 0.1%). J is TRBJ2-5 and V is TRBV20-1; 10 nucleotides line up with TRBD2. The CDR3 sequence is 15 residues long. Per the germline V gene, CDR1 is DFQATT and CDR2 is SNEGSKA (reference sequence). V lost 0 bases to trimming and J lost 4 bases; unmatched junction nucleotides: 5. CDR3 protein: CSARDSGRAPETQYF. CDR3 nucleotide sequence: TGCAGTGCTAGAGACAGCGGGAGGGCCCCAGAGACCCAGTACTTC.

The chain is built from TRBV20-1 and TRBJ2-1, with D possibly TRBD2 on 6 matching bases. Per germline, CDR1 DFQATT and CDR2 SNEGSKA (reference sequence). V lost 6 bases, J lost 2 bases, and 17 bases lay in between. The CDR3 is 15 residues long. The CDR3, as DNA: TGCAGTGCCCAATCCGGCGGGAACGCCTACAATGAGCAGTTCTTC. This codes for CSAQSGGNAYNEQFF.

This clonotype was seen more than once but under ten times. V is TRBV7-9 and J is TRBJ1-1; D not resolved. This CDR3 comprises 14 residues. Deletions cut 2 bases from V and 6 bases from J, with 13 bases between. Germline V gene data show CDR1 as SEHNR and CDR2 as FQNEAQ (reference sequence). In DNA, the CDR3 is TGTGCCAGCAGCTTACATGGGCTTTATGCTGAAGCTTTCTTT. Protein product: CASSLHGLYAEAFF. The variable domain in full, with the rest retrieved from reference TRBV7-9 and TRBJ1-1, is DTGVSQNPRHKITKRGQNVTFRCDPISEHNRLYWYRQTLGQGPEFLTYFQNEAQLEKSRLLSDRFSAERPKGSFSTLEIQRTEQGDSAMYLCASSLHGLYAEAFFGQGTRLTVV.

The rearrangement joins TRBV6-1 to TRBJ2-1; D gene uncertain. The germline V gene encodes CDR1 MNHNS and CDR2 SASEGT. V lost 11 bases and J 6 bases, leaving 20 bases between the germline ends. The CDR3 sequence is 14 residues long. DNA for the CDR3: TGTGCCTCCGGCCGAGGTTTCTCGGGCAATGAGCAGTTCTTC. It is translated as CASGRGFSGNEQFF.

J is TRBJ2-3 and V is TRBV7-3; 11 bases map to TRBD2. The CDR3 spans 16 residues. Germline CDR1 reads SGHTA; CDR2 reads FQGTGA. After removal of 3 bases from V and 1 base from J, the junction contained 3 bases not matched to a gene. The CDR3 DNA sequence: TGTGCCAGCAGCTTCTTAGCGGGAGGGGGCACAGATACGCAGTATTTT. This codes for CASSFLAGGGTDTQYF. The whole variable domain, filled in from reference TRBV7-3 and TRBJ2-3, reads GAGVSQTPSNKVTEKGKYVELRCDPISGHTALYWYRQSLGQGPEFLIYFQGTGAADDSGLPNDRFFAVRPEGSVSTLKIQRTERGDSAVYLCASSFLAGGGTDTQYFGPGTRLTVL.

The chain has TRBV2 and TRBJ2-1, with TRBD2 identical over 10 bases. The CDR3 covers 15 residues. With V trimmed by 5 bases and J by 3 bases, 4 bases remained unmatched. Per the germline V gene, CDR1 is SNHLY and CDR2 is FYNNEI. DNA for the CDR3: TGTGCCAGCAGTTTTACTAGCGGGATCTACAATGAGCAGTTCTTC. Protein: CASSFTSGIYNEQFF.

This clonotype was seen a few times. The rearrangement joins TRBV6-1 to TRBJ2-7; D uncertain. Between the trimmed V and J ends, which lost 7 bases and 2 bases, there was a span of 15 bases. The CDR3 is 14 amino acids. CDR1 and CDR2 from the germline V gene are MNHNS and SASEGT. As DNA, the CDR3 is TGTGCCAGCACCCAAGTACGCAGGACCTACGAGCAGTACTTC. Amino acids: CASTQVRRTYEQYF.

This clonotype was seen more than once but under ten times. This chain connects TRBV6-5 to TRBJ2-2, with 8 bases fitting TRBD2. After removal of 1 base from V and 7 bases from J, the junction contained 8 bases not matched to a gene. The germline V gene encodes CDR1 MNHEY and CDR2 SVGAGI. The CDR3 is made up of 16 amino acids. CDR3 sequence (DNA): TGTGCCAGCAGTTACTTTTCACTAGCGGCTTTCGGGGAGCTGTTTTTT. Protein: CASSYFSLAAFGELFF.

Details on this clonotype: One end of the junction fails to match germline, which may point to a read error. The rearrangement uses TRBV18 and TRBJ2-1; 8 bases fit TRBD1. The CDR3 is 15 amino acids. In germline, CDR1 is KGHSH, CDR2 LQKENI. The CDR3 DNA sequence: TGTGACAGCTCACCAAGTAGCGGACAGGGCAATGAGCAGTTCTTC. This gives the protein CDSSPSSGQGNEQFF.

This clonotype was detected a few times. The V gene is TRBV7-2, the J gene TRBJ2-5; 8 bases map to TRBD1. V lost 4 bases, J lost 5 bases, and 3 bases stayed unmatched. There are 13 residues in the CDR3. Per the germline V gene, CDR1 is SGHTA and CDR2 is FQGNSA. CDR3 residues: CASSWTGWETQYF. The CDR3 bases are TGTGCCAGCAGCTGGACAGGGTGGGAGACCCAGTACTTC.

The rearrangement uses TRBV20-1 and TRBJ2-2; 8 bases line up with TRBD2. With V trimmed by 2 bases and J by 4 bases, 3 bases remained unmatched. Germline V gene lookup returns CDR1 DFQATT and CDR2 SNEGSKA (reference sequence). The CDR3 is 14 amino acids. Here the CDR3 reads CSARSGSGTGELFF. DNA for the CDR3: TGCAGTGCTAGAAGCGGGAGTGGCACCGGGGAGCTGTTTTTT.

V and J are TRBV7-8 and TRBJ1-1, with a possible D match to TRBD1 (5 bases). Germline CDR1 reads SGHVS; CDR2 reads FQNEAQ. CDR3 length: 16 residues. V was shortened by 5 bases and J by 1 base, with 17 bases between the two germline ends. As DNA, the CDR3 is TGTGCCAGCAGCCCGCCCCTCAGGGCGAAGAACACTGAAGCTTTCTTT. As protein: CASSPPLRAKNTEAFF.

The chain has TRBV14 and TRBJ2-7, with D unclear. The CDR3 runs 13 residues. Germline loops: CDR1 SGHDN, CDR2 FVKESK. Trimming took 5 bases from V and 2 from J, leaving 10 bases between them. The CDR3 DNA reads TGTGCCAGCAGCAGGGCAATCGCCTACGAGCAGTACTTC. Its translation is CASSRAIAYEQYF.

This CDR3 is CASSLSRTGYGYTF. The CDR3 bases are TGTGCCAGCAGTTTATCGAGAACTGGCTATGGCTACACCTTC. The chain joins TRBV27 to TRBJ1-2, with D hard to call. The V and J ends lost 0 bases and 4 bases respectively, with 9 bases between them. CDR1 and CDR2 from the germline V gene are MNHEY and SMNVEV (reference sequence). This CDR3 comprises 14 residues.

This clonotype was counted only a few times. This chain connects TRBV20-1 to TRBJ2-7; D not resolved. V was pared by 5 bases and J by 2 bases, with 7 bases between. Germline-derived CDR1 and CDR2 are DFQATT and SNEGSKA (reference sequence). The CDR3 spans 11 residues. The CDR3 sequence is CSAPAPYEQYF. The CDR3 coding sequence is TGCAGTGCTCCGGCGCCCTACGAGCAGTACTTC.

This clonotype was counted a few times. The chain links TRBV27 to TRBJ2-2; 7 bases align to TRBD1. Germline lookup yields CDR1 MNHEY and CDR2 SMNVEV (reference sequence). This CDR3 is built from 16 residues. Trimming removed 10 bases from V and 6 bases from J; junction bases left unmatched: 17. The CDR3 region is CATRQRLGGAAGELFF. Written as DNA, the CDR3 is TGTGCCACCCGACAACGGCTAGGGGGCGCCGCCGGGGAGCTGTTTTTT.

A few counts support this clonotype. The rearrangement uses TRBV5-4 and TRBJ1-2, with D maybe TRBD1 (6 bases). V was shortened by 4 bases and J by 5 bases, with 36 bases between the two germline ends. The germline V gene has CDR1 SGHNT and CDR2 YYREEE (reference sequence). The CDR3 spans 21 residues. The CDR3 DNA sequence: TGTGCCAGCAGCCCAGGGTCGGCGGTTTCCAGGCAGGGGCAAAACCTGTATGGCTACACCTTC. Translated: CASSPGSAVSRQGQNLYGYTF.

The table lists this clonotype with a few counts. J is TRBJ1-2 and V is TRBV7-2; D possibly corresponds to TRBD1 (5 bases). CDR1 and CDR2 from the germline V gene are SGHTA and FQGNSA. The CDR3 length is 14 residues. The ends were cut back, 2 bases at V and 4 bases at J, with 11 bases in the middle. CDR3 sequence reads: CASSLRGVLYGYTF. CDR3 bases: TGTGCCAGCAGCTTACGGGGGGTACTCTATGGCTACACCTTC.

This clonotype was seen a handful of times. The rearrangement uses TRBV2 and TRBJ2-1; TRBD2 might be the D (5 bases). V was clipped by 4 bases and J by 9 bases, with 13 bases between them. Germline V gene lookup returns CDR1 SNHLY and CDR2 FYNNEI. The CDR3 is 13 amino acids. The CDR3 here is CASSGPGIREQFF. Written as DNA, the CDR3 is TGTGCCAGCAGTGGACCGGGGATTCGTGAGCAGTTCTTC.

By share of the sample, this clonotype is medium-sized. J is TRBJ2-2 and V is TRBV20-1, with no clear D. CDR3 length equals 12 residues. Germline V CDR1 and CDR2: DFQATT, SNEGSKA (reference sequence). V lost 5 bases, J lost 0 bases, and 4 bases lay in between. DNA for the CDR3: TGCAGTGCTGCTACGAACACCGGGGAGCTGTTTTTT. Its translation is CSAATNTGELFF.

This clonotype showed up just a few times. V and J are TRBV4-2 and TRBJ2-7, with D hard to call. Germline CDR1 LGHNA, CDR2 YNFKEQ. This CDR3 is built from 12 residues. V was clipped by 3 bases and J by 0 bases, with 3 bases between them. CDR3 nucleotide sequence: TGTGCCAGCAGCCAGAGCTCCTACGAGCAGTACTTC. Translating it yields CASSQSSYEQYF.